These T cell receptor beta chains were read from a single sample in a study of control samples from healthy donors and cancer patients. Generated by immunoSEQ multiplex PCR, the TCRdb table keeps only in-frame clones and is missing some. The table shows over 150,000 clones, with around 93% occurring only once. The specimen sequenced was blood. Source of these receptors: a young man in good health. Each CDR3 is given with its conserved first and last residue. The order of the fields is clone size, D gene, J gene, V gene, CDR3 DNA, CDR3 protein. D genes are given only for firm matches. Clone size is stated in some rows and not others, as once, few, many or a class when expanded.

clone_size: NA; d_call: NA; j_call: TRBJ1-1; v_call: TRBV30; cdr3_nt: TGTGCCTGGAGCGGAAAGGGGAGAGGGGATTACACTGAAGCTTTCTTT; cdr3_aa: CAWSGKGRGDYTEAFF
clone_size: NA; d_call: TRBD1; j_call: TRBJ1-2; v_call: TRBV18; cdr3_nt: TGTGCCAGCTCACAGGGGGCTGACGGCTACACCTTC; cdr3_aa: CASSQGADGYTF
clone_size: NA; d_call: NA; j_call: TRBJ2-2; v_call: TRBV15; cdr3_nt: TGTGCCACCAGCAGAGGGACAGTTTACACCGGGGAGCTGTTTTTT; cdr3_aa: CATSRGTVYTGELFF
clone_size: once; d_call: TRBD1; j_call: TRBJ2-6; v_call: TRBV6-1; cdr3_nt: TGTGCCAGCAGTGATGGGACAGGGTCTGGGGCCAACGTCCTGACTTTC; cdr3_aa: CASSDGTGSGANVLTF
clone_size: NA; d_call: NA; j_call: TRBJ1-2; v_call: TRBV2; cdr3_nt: TGTGCCAGCAGTGAGAGCTATGGCTACACCTTC; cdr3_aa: CASSESYGYTF
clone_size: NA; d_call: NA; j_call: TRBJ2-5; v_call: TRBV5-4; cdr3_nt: TGTGCCAGCACCCCCCTAGGCCAGGGAGAGACCCAGTACTTC; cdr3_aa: CASTPLGQGETQYF
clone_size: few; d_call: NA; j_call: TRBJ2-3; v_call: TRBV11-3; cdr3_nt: TGTGCCAGCAGCCCTGCCCGGAGCACAGATACGCAGTATTTT; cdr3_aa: CASSPARSTDTQYF
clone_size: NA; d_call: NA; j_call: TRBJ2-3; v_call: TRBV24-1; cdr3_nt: TGTGCCACCAGTGATCTTGACACCAGCACAGATACGCAGTATTTT; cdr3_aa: CATSDLDTSTDTQYF
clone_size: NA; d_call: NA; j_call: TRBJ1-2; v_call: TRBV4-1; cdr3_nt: TGCGCCAGCAGCCGAGACTCGACCGAACCGAGAGGCTACACCTTC; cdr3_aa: CASSRDSTEPRGYTF
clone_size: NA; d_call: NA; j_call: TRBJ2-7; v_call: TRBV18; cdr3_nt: TGTGCCAGCTCATCACGGGACTCCGGTTGGGAGCAGTACTTC; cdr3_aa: CASSSRDSGWEQYF
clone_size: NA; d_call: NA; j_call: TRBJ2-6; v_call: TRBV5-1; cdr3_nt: TGCGCCAGCAGCTTGGGCTCTGGGGCCAACGTCCTGACTTTC; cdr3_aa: CASSLGSGANVLTF
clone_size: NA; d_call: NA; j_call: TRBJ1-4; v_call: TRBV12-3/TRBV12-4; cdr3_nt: TGTGCCAGCAGTCGTCAGTCTGAAAAACTGTTTTTT; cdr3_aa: CASSRQSEKLFF
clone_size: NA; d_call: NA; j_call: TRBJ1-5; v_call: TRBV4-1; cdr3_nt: TGCGCCAGCAGCCAGGCCCGGACCAAAAGCAATCAGCCCCAGCATTTT; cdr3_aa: CASSQARTKSNQPQHF
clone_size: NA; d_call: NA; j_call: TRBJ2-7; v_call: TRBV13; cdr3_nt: TGTGCCAGCAGCCTAGCGTCCGCGTCCTACGAGCAGTACTTC; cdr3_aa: CASSLASASYEQYF
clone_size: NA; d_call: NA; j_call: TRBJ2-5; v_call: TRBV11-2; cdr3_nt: TGTGCCAGCAGCCAACGGGTGGGTCGAGAGACCCAGTACTTC; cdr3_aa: CASSQRVGRETQYF
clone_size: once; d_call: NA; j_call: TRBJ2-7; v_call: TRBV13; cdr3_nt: TGTGCCAGTCGCTCCTTCCGGGACTACGAGCAGTACTTC; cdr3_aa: CASRSFRDYEQYF
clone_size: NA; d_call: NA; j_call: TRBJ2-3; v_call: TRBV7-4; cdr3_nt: TGTGCCAGCAGCTTAGTGGAGGAGACAGATACGCAGTATTTT; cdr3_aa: CASSLVEETDTQYF
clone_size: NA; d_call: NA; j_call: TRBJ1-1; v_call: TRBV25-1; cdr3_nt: TGTGCCAGCAGTGAAGTCGGGGTGGCTTTCTTT; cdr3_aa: CASSEVGVAFF
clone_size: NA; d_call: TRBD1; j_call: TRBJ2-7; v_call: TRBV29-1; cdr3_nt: TGCAGCGTTAAACAGGGGAACTCTTACGAGCAGTACTTC; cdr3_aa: CSVKQGNSYEQYF
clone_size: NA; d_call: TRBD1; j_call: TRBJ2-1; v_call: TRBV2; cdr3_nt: TGTGCCAGCAGTGCTGGCGCAGGGGGCAATGAGCAGTTCTTC; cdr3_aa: CASSAGAGGNEQFF
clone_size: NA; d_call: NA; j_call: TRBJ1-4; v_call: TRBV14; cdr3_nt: TGTGCCAGCAGCCAAGACTGGACGGGGAAACTGTTTTTT; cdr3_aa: CASSQDWTGKLFF
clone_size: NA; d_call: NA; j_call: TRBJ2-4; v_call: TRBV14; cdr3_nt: TGTGCCAGCAGCCAAGAACCAGGGATTTGGAACATTCAGTACTTC; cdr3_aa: CASSQEPGIWNIQYF
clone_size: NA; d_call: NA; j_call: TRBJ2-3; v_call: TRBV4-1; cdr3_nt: TGCGCCAGCAGCCTCCTGGGTTCAGATACGCAGTATTTT; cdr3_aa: CASSLLGSDTQYF
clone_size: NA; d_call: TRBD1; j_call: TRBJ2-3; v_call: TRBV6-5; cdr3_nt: TGTGCCAGCAGACAGGGGACCACAGATACGCAGTATTTT; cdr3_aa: CASRQGTTDTQYF
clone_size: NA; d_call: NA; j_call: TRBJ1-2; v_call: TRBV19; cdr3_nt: TGTGCCAGTAGTGTACACCCTCTTGGCACCTATGGCTACACCTTC; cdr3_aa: CASSVHPLGTYGYTF
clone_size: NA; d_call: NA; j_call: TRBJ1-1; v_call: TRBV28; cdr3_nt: TGTGCCAGCAGTTCCCCCACTCCAAGTAAGACTGAAGCTTTCTTT; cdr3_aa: CASSSPTPSKTEAFF
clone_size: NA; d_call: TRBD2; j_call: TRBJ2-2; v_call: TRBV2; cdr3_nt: TGTGCCAGCGGGGGGGACACCGGGGAGCTGTTTTTT; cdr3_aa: CASGGDTGELFF